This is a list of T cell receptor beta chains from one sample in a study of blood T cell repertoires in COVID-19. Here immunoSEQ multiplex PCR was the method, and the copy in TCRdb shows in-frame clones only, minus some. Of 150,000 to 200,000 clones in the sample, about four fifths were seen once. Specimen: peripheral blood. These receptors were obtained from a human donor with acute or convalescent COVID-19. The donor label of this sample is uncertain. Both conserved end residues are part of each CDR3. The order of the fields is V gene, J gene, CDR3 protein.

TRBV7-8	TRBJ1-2	CASSLVTGASYGYTF
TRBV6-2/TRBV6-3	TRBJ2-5	CASSYSRGSETQYF
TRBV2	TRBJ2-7	CASSELRYVSYEQYF
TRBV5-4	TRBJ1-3	CASSLVTASLDTIYF
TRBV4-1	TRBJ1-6	CASSQLEAAPNSPLHF
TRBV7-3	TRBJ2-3	CASSLTGGRGDTQYF
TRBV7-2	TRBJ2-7	CASSFGLAGGVYF
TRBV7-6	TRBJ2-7	CASSHSERGSYEQYF
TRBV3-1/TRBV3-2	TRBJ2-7	CASSQGTFSYEQYF
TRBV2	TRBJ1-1	CASSQGTVLEAFF
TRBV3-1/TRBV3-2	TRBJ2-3	CASSPREGTDTQYF
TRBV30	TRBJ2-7	CAWKSAGGSYEQYF
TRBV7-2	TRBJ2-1	CASSPGAGAGYNEQFF
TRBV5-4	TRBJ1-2	CASSSARTGPNYGYTF
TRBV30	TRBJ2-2	CAWRGVGELFF
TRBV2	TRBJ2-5	CASSVDSYQETQYF
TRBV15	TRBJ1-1	CATSARVLNTEAFF
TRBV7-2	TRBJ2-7	CASSLVGAEHSYEQYF
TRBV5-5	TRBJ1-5	CASSWAPGQSNQPQHF
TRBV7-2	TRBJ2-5	CASSLEGTSGTLRGTQYF
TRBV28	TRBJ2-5	CATVPGLAGGETQYF
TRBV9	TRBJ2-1	CASSPTGTSGYNEQFF
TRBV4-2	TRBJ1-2	CASSQDLRTNGYTF
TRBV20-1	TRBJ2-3	CSASWVGGVHTDTQYF
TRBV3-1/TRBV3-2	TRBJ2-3	CASSQDLGARTDTQYF
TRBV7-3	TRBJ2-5	CASSQTGFGETQYF
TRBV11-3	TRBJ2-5	CASSLVHLAGGRETQYF
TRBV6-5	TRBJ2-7	CASSTQGQGAYEQYF
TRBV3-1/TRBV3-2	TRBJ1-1	CASSQVSGQGEAFF
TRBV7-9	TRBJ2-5	CASSLAGYAGETQYF
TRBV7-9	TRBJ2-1	CASSLSTSGGYNEQFF
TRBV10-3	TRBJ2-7	CAITGLADPYEQYF
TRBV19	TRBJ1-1	CASSMGRGGTEAFF